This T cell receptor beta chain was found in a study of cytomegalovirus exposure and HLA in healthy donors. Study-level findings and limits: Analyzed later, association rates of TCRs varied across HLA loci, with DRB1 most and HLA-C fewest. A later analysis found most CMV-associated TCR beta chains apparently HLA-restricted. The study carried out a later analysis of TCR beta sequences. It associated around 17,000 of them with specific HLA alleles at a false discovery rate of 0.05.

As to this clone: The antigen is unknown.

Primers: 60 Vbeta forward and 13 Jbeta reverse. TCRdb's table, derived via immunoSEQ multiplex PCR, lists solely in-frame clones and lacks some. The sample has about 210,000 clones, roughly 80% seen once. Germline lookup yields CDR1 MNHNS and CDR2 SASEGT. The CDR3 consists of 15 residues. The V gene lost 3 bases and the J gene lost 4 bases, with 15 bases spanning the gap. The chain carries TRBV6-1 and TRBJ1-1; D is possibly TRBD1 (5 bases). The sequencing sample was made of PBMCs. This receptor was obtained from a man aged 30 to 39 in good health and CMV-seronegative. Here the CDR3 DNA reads TGTGCCAGCAGTGAGCTAGGGGTTTGGAGCACTGAAGCTTTCTTT. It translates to CASSELGVWSTEAFF.